Listed below are T cell receptor beta chains from one sample, sequenced in a study of blood T cell repertoires in COVID-19. Profiled with immunoSEQ multiplex PCR; TCRdb holds only in-frame clones, not every one. This table holds 200,000 or so clones, around 85% found once. Sequencing used peripheral blood. The receptor source for this set is a man aged 60-69 years with COVID-19, enrolled during active disease. Both conserved end residues are part of each CDR3. The D gene is left open where the match is weak. Rows give clone size only sometimes, using once, few, many, or a class for an expanded clone.

TRBV12-3/TRBV12-4	TRBD1	TRBJ1-1	-	CASSLAIDRAAFF	TGTGCCAGCAGTTTAGCGATAGACAGGGCGGCTTTCTTT
TRBV27	-	TRBJ1-6	-	CASSSISGQGLGGNSPLHF	TGTGCCAGCAGTTCGATATCGGGGCAGGGGTTAGGAGGTAATTCACCCCTCCACTTT
TRBV6-5	TRBD1	TRBJ2-7	-	CASSYRQGFYEQYF	TGTGCCAGCAGTTACAGACAGGGTTTTTACGAGCAGTACTTC
TRBV7-2	-	TRBJ1-1	-	CASSSTGTLYEAFF	TGTGCCAGCAGTTCCACCGGGACATTATATGAAGCTTTCTTT
TRBV20-1	-	TRBJ1-2	-	CSASRSDGYTF	TGCAGTGCTAGTCGGTCCGATGGCTACACCTTC
TRBV27	-	TRBJ2-1	once	CASRAARLFNEQFF	TGTGCCAGCAGGGCCGCTCGTTTATTCAATGAGCAGTTCTTC
TRBV2	TRBD2	TRBJ2-7	-	CASGGTSGYEQYF	TGTGCCAGCGGAGGGACTAGCGGTTACGAGCAGTACTTC
TRBV7-2	TRBD1	TRBJ1-2	-	CASTRDRDYGYTF	TGTGCCAGCACCAGGGACAGGGACTATGGCTACACCTTC
TRBV28	-	TRBJ1-2	-	CASSQYGYTF	TGTGCCAGCAGCCAATATGGCTACACCTTC
TRBV10-3	TRBD1	TRBJ1-1	-	CAIGQGGTEAFF	TGTGCCATTGGACAGGGGGGCACTGAAGCTTTCTTT
TRBV29-1	TRBD1	TRBJ1-3	-	CSAVRGQGGNTIYF	TGCAGCGCCGTTAGGGGACAGGGAGGAAACACCATATATTTT
TRBV15	-	TRBJ1-3	-	CATSRSQGSGNTIYF	TGTGCCACCAGCAGATCCCAGGGTTCGGGAAACACCATATATTTT
TRBV7-9	TRBD2	TRBJ2-7	-	CASSISSSGRVYEQYF	TGTGCCAGCAGCATCTCATCCTCCGGGAGGGTCTACGAGCAGTACTTC
TRBV7-9	TRBD1	TRBJ2-2	once	CASSPKWRETGVVGELFF	TGTGCCAGCAGCCCGAAGTGGAGGGAGACAGGGGTCGTCGGGGAGCTGTTTTTT
TRBV11-3	-	TRBJ2-2	-	CASSRGGGRGAGELFF	TGTGCCAGCAGTCGCGGAGGGGGCCGGGGTGCCGGGGAGCTGTTTTTT
TRBV28	TRBD2	TRBJ2-1	-	CASSLSGRQFF	TGTGCCAGCAGCCTAAGCGGGAGGCAGTTCTTC
TRBV7-9	TRBD1	TRBJ1-5	-	CASSYGQVNNQPQHF	TGTGCCAGCAGCTACGGACAGGTTAACAATCAGCCCCAGCATTTT
TRBV2	TRBD1	TRBJ1-1	-	CATGGWGGTEAFF	TGTGCTACAGGGGGTTGGGGTGGCACTGAAGCTTTCTTT
TRBV20-1	TRBD1	TRBJ2-4	-	CSASTGVAKNIQYF	TGCAGTGCTAGTACAGGGGTAGCCAAAAACATTCAGTACTTC
TRBV27	-	TRBJ2-3	-	CASRWTATDTQYF	TGTGCCAGCAGGTGGACAGCCACAGATACGCAGTATTTT